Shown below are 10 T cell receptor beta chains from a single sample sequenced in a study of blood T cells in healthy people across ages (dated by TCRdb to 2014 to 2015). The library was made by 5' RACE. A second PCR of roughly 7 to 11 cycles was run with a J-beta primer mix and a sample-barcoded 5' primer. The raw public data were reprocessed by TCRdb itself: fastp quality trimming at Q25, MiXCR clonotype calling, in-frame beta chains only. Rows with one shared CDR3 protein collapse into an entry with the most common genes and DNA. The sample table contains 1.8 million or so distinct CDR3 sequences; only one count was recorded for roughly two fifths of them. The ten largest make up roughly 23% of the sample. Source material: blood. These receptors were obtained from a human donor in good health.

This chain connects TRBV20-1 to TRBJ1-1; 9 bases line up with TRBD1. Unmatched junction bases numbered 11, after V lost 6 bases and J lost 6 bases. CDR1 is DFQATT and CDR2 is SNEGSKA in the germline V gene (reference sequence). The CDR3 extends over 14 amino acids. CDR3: CSAPLRDRGAEAFF. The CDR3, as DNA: TGCAGTGCCCCCCTTAGAGACAGGGGGGCTGAAGCTTTCTTT.

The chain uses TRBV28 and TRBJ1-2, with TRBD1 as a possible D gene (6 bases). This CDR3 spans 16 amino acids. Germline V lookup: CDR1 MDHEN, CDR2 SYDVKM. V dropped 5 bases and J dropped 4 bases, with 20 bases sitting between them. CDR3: CASSLGRGSAIYGYTF. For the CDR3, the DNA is TGTGCCAGCAGTCTGGGTAGGGGGTCGGCGATCTATGGCTACACCTTC.

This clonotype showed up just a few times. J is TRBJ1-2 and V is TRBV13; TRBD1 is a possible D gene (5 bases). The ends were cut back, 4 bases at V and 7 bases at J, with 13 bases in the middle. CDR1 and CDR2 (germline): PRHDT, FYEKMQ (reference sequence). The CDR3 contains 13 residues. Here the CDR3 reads CASSSPGGTGYTF. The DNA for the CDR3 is TGTGCCAGCAGCTCCCCTGGGGGTACTGGCTACACCTTC.

CDR3 residues: CASSQDSTGNTIYF. The CDR3 DNA reads as TGCGCCAGCAGCCAGGACAGTACGGGAAACACCATATATTTT. The V and J genes are TRBV4-1 and TRBJ1-3, with a weak D call TRBD1 (6 bases). The CDR3 is made up of 14 amino acids. CDR1 and CDR2 from the germline V gene are MGHRA and YSYEKL. Between the trimmed V and J ends, which lost 3 bases and 4 bases, there was a span of 10 bases.

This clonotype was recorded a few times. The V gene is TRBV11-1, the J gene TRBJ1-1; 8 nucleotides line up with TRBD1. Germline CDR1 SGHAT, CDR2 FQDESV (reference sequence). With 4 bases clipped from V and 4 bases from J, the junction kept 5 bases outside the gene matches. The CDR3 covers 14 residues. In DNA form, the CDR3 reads TGTGCCAGCAGCTGGACAGGGTTAGGCACTGAAGCTTTCTTT. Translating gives CASSWTGLGTEAFF.

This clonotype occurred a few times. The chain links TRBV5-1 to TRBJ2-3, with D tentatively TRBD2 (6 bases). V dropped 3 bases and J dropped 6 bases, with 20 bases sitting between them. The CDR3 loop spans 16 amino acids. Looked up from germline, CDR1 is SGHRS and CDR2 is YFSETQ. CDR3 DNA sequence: TGCGCCAGCAGCTCTGGGGCCAGGGTTGGAGGGGATACGCAGTATTTT. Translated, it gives CASSSGARVGGDTQYF.

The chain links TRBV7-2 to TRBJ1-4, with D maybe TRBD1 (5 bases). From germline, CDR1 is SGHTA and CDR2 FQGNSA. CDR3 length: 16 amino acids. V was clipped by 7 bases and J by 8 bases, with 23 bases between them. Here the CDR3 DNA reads TGTGCCAGCACCTTGGGACCCCCAGGAGCCGGGGAAAAACTGTTTTTT. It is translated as CASTLGPPGAGEKLFF.

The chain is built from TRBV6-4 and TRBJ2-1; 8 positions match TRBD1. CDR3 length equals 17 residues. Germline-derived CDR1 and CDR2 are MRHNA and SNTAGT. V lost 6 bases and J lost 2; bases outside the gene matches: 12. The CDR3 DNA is TGTGCCAGCAGCCCTGAACAGGGGGTCCCCGCCTACAATGAGCAGTTCTTC. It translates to CASSPEQGVPAYNEQFF.

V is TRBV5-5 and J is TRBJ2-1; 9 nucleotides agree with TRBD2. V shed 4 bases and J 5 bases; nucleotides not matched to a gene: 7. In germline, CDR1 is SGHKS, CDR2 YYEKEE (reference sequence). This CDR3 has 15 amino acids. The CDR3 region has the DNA TGTGCCAGCAGCGTCGTAGCGGGGGCCAACAATGAGCAGTTCTTC. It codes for CASSVVAGANNEQFF.

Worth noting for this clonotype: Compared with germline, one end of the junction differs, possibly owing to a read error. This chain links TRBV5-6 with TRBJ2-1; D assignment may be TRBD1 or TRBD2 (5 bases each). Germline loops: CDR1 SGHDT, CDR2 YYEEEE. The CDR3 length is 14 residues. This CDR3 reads CANSWGREYNEQFF. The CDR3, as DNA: TGTGCCAACAGCTGGGGCAGGGAGTACAATGAGCAGTTCTTC.